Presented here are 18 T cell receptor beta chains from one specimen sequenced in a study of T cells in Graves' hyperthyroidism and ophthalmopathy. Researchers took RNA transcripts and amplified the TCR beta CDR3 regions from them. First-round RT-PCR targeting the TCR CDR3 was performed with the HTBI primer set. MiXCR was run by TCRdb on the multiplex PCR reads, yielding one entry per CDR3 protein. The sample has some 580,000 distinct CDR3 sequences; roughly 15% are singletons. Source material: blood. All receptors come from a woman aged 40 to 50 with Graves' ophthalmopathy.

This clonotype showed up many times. CDR3 DNA sequence: TGTGCCGGAGCCTCAAGTAGCTCCTACAATGAGCAGTTCTTC. Its translation is CAGASSSSYNEQFF. The rearrangement uses TRBV7-9 and TRBJ2-1; D is uncertain. Germline V CDR1 and CDR2: SEHNR, FQNEAQ (reference sequence). Trimming left V 11 bases short and J 0 bases short, with 14 bases between. The CDR3 is 14 amino acids.

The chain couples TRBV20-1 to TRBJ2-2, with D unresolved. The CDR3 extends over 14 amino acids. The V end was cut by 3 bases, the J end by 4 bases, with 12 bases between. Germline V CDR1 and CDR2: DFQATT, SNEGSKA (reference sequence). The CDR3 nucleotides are TGCAGTGCTAGTTCTTCCGGAAGCACCGGGGAGCTGTTTTTT. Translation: CSASSSGSTGELFF.

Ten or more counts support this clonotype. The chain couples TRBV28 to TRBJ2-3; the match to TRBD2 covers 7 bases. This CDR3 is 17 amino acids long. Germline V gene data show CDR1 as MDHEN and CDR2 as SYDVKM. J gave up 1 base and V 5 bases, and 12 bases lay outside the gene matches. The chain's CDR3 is CASSTPAAGVGTDTQYF. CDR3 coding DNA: TGTGCCAGCAGTACCCCGGCCGCGGGGGTCGGCACAGATACGCAGTATTTT.

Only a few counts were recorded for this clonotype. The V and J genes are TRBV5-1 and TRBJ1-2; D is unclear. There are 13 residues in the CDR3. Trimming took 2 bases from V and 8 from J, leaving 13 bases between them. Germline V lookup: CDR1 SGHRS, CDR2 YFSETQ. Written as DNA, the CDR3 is TGCGCCAGCAGCTTAGAAGGAGAACAAGGCTACACCTTC. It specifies CASSLEGEQGYTF. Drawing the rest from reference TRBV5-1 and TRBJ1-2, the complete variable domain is KAGVTQTPRYLIKTRGQQVTLSCSPISGHRSVSWYQQTPGQGLQFLFEYFSETQRNKGNFPGRFSGRQFSNSRSEMNVSTLELGDSALYLCASSLEGEQGYTFGSGTRLTVV.

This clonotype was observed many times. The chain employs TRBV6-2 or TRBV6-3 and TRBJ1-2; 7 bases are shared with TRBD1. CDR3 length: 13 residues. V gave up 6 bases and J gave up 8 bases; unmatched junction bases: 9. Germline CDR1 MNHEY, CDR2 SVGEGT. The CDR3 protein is CASSEPGQYGYTF. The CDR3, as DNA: TGTGCCAGCAGCGAACCGGGACAGTACGGCTACACCTTC.

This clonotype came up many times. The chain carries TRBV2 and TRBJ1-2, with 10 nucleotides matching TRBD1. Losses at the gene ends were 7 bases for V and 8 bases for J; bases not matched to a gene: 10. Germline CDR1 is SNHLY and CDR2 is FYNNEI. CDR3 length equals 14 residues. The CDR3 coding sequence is TGTGCCAGCATTGCCGGGACAGGGGCTCAAGGCTACACCTTC. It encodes CASIAGTGAQGYTF.

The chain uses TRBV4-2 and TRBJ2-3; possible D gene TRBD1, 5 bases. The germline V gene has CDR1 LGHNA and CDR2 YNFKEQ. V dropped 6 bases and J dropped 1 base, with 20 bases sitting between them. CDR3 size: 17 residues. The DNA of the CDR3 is TGTGCCAGCAGTCCAGGGTACATAGATGCTGGCACAGATACGCAGTATTTT. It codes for CASSPGYIDAGTDTQYF.

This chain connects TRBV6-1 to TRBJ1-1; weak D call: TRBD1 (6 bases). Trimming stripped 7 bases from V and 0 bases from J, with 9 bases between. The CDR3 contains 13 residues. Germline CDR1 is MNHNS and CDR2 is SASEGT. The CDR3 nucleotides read TGTGCCAGCAAGGGACAACTGAACACTGAAGCTTTCTTT. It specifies CASKGQLNTEAFF.

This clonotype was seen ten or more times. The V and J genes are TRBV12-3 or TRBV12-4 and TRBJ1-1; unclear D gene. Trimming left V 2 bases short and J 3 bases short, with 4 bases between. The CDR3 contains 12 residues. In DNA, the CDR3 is TGTGCCAGCAGTTTACTTGACACTGAAGCTTTCTTT. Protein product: CASSLLDTEAFF.

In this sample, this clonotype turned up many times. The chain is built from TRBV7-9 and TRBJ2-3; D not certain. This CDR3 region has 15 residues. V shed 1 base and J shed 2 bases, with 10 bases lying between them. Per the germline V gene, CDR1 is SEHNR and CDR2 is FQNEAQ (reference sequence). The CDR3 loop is CASSLVVGNTDTQYF. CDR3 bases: TGTGCCAGCAGCTTAGTAGTGGGAAACACAGATACGCAGTATTTT.

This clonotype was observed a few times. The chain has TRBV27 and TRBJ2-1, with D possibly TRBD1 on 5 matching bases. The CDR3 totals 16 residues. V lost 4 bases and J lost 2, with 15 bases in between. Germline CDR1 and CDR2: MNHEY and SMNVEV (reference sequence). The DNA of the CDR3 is TGTGCCAGCAGTTCCCTCTCAAGGGGCGCCTACAATGAGCAGTTCTTC. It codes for CASSSLSRGAYNEQFF.

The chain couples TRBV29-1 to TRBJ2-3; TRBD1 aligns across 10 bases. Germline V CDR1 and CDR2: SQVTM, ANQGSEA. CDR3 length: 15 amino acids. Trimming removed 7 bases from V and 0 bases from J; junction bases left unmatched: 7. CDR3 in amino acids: CSGLGQGESTDTQYF. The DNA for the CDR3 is TGCAGCGGACTAGGACAGGGGGAAAGCACAGATACGCAGTATTTT.

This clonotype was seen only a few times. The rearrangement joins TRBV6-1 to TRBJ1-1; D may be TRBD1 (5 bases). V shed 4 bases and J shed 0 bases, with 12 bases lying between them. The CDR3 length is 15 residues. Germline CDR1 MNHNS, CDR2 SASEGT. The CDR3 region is CASSARGGLNTEAFF. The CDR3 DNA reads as TGTGCCAGCAGTGCGAGGGGAGGATTGAACACTGAAGCTTTCTTT.

CDR3 bases: TGTGCCAGTAGTAACTTTAACACCGGGGAGCTGTTTTTT. Its protein is CASSNFNTGELFF. J is TRBJ2-2 and V is TRBV19; no definite D call. Per the germline V gene, CDR1 is LNHDA and CDR2 is SQIVND (reference sequence). Trimming shortened V by 4 bases and J by 2 bases, and 5 bases separated the two germline ends. The CDR3 runs 13 residues. The full variable domain, in which reference TRBV19 and TRBJ2-2 provide the parts outside the CDR3, is DGGITQSPKYLFRKEGQNVTLSCEQNLNHDAMYWYRQDPGQGLRLIYYSQIVNDFQKGDIAEGYSVSREKKESFPLTVTSAQKNPTAFYLCASSNFNTGELFFGEGSRLTVL.

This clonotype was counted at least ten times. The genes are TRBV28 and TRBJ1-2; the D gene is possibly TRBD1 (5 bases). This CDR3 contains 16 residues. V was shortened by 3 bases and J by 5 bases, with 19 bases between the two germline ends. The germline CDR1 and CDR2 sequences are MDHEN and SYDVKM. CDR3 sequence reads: CASSFGGQTSKYGYTF. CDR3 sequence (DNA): TGTGCCAGCAGTTTTGGGGGTCAGACAAGCAAGTATGGCTACACCTTC.

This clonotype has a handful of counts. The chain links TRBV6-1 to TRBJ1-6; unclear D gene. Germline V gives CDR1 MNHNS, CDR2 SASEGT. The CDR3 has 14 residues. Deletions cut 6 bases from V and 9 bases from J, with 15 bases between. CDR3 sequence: CASRFQALGSPLHF. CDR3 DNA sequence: TGTGCCAGCAGATTCCAGGCCCTCGGTTCACCCCTCCACTTT.

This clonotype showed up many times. CDR3 bases: TGCGCCAGCAGCCGGACTAGCGGGGCCATATACAATGAGCAGTTCTTC. It encodes CASSRTSGAIYNEQFF. J is TRBJ2-1 and V is TRBV5-1; 12 nucleotides match TRBD2. This CDR3 is 16 amino acids long. Germline V gives CDR1 SGHRS, CDR2 YFSETQ. Losses at the gene ends were 4 bases for V and 4 bases for J; bases not matched to a gene: 6.

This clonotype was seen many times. CDR3 amino acids: CASSPGELFF. As DNA, the CDR3 is TGTGCCAGCAGTCCCGGGGAGCTGTTTTTT. The chain is built from TRBV28 and TRBJ2-2; D gene uncertain. The germline CDR1 and CDR2 sequences are MDHEN and SYDVKM. Trimming stripped 5 bases from V and 6 bases from J, with 1 base between. CDR3 length: 10 amino acids.